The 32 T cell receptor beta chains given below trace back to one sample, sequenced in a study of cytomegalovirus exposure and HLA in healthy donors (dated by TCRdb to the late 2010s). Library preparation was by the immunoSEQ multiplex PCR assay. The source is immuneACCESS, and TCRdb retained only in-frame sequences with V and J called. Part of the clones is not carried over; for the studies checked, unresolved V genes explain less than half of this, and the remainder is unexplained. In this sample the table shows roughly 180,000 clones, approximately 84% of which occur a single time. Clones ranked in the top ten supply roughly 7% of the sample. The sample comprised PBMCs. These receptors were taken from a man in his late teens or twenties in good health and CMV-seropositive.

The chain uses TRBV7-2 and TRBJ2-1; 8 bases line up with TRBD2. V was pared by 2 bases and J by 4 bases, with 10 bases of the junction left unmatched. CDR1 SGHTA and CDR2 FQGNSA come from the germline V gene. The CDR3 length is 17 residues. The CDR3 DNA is TGTGCCAGCAGCTTATATTGTGGGCTAGCGGGTTACAATGAGCAGTTCTTC. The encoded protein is CASSLYCGLAGYNEQFF.

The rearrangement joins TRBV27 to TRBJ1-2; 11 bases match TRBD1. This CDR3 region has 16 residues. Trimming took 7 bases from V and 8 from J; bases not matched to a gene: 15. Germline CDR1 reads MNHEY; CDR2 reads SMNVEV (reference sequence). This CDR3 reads CASTPRTGGGGGGYTF. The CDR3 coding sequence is TGTGCCAGCACCCCAAGGACAGGGGGCGGGGGGGGAGGCTACACCTTC.

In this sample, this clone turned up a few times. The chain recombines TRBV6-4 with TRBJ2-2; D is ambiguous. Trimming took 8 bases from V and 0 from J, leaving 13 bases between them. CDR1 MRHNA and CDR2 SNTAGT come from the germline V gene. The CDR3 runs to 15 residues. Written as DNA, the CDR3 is TGTGCCAGCTCTCTTCTAGATTCGAACACCGGGGAGCTGTTTTTT. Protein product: CASSLLDSNTGELFF.

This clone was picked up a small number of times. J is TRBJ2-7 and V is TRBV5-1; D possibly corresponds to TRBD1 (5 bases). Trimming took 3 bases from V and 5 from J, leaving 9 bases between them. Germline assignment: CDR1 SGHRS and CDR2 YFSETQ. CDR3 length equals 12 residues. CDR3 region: CASSSQGNEQYF. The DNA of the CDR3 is TGCGCCAGCAGCTCTCAGGGTAACGAGCAGTACTTC.

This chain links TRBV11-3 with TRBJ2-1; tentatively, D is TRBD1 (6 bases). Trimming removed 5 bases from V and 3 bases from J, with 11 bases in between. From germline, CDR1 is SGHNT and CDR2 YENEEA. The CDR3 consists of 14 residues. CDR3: CASSLDSDYNEQFF. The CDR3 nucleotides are TGTGCCAGCAGCCTGGACAGTGACTACAATGAGCAGTTCTTC. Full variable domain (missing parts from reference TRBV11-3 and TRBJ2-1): EAGVVQSPRYKIIEKKQPVAFWCNPISGHNTLYWYLQNLGQGPELLIRYENEEAVDDSQLPKDRFSAERLKGVDSTLKIQPAELGDSAVYLCASSLDSDYNEQFFGPGTRLTVL.

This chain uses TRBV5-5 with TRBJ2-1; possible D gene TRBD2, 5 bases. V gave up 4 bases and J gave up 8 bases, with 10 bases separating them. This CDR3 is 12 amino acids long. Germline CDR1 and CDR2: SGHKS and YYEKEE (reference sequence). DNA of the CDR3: TGTGCCAGCAGCCCGGGGTCGGATGAGCAGTTCTTC. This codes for CASSPGSDEQFF. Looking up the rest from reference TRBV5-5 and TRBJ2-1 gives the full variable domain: DAGVTQSPTHLIKTRGQQVTLRCSPISGHKSVSWYQQVLGQGPQFIFQYYEKEERGRGNFPDRFSARQFPNYSSELNVNALLLGDSALYLCASSPGSDEQFFGPGTRLTVL.

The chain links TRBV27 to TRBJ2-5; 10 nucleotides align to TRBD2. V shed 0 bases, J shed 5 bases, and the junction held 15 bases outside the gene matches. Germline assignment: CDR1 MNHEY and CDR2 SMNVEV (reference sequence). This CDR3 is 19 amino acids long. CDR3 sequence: CASSLSPPGLAGVGETQYF. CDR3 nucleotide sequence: TGTGCCAGCAGTTTATCCCCGCCTGGTCTAGCGGGAGTCGGTGAGACCCAGTACTTC.

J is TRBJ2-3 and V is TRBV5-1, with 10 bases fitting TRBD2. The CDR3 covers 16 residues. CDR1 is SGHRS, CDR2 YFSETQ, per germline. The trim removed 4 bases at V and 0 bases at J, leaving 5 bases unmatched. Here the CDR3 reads CASSQSTSGSTDTQYF. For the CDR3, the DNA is TGCGCCAGCAGCCAATCGACTAGCGGGAGCACAGATACGCAGTATTTT.

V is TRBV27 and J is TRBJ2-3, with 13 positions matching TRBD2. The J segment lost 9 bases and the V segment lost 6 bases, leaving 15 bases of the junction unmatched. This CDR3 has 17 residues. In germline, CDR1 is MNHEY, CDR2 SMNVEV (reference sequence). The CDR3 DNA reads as TGTGCCAGCAGCCCGGGACTAGCGGGACCCGGGGGAGGGACGCAGTATTTT. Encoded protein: CASSPGLAGPGGGTQYF.

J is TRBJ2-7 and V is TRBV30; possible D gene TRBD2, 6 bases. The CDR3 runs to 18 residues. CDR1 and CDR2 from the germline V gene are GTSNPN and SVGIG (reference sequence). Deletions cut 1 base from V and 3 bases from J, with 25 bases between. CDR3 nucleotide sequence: TGTGCCTGGAGTGGGAGAAATACCGGGACTGTTTCCTACTACGAGCAGTACTTC. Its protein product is CAWSGRNTGTVSYYEQYF.

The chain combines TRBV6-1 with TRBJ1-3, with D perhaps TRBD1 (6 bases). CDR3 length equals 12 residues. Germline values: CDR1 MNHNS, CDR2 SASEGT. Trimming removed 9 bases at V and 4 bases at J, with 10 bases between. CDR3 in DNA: TGTGCCAGTACAGGGTACGGAAACACCATATATTTT. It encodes CASTGYGNTIYF.

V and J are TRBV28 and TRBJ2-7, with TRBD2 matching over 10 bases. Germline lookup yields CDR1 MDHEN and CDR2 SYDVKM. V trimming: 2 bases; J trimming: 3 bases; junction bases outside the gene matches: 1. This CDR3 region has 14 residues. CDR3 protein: CASSLLAGDYEQYF. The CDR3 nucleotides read TGTGCCAGCAGTTTACTAGCGGGAGACTACGAGCAGTACTTC.

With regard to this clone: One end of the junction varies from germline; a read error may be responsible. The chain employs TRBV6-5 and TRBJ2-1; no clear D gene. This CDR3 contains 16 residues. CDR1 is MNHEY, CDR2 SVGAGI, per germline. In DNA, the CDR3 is TGTGCCAGCAATTACCCAAAAACTAAGGCCTACAATGAGCAGTTCTTC. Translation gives CASNYPKTKAYNEQFF.

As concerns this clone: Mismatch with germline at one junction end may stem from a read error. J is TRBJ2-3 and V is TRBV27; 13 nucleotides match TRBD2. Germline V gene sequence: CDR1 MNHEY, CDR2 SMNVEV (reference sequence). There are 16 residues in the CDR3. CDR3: CASSPLLAGGSETQYF. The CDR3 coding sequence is TGTGCCAGCAGTCCCCTACTAGCGGGAGGGTCAGAGACGCAGTATTTT.

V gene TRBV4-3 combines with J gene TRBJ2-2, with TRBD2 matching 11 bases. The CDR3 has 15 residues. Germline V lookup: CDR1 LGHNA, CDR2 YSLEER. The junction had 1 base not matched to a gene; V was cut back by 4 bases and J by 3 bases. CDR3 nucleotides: TGCGCCAGCAGCCCTAGCGGGAGGTACACCGGGGAGCTGTTTTTT. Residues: CASSPSGRYTGELFF.

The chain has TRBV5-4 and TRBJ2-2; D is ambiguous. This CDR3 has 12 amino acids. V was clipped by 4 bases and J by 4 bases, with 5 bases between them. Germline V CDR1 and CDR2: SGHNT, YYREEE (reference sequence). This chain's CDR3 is CASSPFTGELFF. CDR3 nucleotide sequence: TGTGCCAGCAGCCCCTTCACCGGGGAGCTGTTTTTT.

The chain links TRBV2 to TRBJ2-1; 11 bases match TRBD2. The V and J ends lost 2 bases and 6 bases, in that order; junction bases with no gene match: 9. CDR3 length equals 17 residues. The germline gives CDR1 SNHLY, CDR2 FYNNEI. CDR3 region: CASSEPRSSGRANEQFF. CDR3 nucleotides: TGTGCCAGCAGTGAACCCCGGAGTAGCGGGAGGGCCAATGAGCAGTTCTTC.

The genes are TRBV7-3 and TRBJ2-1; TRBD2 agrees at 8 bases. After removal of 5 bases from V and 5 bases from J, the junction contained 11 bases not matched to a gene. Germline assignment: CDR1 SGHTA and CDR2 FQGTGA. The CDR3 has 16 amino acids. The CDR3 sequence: CASSPYTSGMNNEQFF. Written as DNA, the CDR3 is TGTGCCAGCAGCCCGTATACTAGCGGAATGAACAATGAGCAGTTCTTC. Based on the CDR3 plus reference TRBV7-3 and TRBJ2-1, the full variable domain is GAGVSQTPSNKVTEKGKYVELRCDPISGHTALYWYRQSLGQGPEFLIYFQGTGAADDSGLPNDRFFAVRPEGSVSTLKIQRTERGDSAVYLCASSPYTSGMNNEQFFGPGTRLTVL.

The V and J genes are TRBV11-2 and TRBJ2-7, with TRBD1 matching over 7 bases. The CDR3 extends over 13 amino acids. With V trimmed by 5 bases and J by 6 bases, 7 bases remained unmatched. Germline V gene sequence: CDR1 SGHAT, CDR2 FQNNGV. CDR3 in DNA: TGTGCCAGCAGCAACCAGGGGGTTGGCGAGCAGTACTTC. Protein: CASSNQGVGEQYF.

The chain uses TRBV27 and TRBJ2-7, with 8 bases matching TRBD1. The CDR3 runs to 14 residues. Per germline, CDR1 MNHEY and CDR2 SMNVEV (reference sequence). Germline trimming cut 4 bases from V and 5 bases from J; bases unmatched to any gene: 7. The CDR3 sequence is CASSYKDRADEQYF. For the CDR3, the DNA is TGTGCCAGCAGTTATAAGGACAGGGCAGACGAGCAGTACTTC.

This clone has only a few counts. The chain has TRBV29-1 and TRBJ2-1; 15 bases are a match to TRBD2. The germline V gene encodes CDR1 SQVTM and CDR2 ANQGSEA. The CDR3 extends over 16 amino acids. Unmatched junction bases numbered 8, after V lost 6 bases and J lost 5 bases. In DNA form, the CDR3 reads TGCAGCGTGGGAGGGACTAGCGGGAGGCGGCACAATGAGCAGTTCTTC. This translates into CSVGGTSGRRHNEQFF.

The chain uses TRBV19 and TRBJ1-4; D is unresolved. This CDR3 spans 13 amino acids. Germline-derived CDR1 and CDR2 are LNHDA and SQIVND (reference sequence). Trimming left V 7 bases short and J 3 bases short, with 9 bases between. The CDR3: CASTGPSNEKLFF. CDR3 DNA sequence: TGTGCCAGTACTGGGCCCTCTAATGAAAAACTGTTTTTT.

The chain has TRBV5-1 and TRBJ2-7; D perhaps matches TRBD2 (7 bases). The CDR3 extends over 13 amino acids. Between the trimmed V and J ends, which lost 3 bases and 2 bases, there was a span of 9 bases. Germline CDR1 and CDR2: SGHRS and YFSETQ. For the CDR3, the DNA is TGCGCCAGCAGCTCGGGGGGCCCCTACGAGCAGTACTTC. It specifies CASSSGGPYEQYF.

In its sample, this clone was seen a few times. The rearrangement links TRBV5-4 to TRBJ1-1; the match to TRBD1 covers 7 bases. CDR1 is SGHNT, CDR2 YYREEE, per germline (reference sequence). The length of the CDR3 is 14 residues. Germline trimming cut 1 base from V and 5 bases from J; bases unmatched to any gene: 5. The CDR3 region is CASSLIGGMTEAFF. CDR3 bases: TGTGCCAGCAGCTTGATAGGGGGCATGACTGAAGCTTTCTTT.

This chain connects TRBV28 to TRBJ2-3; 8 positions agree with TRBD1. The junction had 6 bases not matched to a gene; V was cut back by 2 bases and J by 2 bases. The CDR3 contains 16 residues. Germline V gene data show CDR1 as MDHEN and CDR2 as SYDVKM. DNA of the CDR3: TGTGCCAGCAGTTTAGAGCCGGACAGGGACACAGATACGCAGTATTTT. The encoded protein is CASSLEPDRDTDTQYF.

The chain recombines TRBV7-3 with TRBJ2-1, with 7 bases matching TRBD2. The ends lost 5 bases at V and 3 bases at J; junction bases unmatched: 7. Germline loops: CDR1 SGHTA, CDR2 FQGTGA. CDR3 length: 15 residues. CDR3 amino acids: CASSGGASGYNEQFF. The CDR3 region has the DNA TGTGCCAGCAGCGGGGGTGCTAGCGGCTACAATGAGCAGTTCTTC.

CDR3 residues: CASSLGDRQAGELFF. The CDR3 bases are TGTGCCAGCAGCTTAGGGGACAGGCAAGCCGGGGAGCTGTTTTTT. The chain has TRBV11-2 and TRBJ2-2, with 8 bases fitting TRBD1. The V gene's germline CDR1 is SGHAT and CDR2 FQNNGV. V was clipped by 1 base and J by 6 bases; unmatched bases: 4. The CDR3 has 15 amino acids.

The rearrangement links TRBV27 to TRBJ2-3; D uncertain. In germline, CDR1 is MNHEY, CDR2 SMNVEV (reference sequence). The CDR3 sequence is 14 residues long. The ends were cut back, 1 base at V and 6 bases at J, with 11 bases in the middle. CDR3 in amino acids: CASSLFAPRDTQYF. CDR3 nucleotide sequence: TGTGCCAGCAGTTTATTTGCCCCCCGGGATACGCAGTATTTT.

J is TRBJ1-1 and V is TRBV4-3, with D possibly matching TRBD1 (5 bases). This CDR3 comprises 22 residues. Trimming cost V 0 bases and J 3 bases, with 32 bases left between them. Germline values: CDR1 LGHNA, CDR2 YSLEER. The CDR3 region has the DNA TGCGCCAGCAGCCAAGACGCTTTGAGTGGGATGGGACTTCGGGGATCGGACACTGAAGCTTTCTTT. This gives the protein CASSQDALSGMGLRGSDTEAFF.

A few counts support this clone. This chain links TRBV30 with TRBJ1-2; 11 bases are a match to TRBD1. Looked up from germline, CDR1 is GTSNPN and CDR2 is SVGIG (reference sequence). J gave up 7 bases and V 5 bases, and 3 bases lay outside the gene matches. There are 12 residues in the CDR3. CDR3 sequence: CAWGQGASGYTF. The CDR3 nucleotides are TGTGCCTGGGGACAGGGGGCCAGTGGCTACACCTTC.

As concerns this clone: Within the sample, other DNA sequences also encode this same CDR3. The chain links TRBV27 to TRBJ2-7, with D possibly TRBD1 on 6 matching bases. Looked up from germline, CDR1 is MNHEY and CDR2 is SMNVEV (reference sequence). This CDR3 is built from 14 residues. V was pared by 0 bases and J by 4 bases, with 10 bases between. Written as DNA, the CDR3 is TGTGCCAGCAGTTTATCCAGGGGTTCTTACGAGCAGTACTTC. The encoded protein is CASSLSRGSYEQYF.

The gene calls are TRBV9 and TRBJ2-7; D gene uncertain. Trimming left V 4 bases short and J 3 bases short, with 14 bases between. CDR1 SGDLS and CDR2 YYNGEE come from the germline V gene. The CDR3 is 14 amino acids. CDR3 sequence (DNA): TGTGCCAGCAGCCCCCAGCTCCGGAGCTACGAGCAGTACTTC. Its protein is CASSPQLRSYEQYF.